Each of the 9 T cell receptor beta chains below was sequenced from the same sample in a study of identical twins (dated by TCRdb to 2015 to 2016). Receptor amplification or capture employed 5' RACE. Sequenced using an Illumina HiSeq 2000. The public reads were run again by TCRdb, first through fastp at Q25 and then through MiXCR, and only productive beta chains were kept. Rows are combined by CDR3 protein, so each entry shows the most common genes and DNA. For this sample there are about 160,000 distinct CDR3 sequences; under 4.5% appear just once. The ten largest make up approximately 7.6% of the sample. The sequenced sample was memory T cells sorted from blood. What the cell subset or site label conveys for this sample: CD45RO+ enriched T cells. Receptor source: a man aged 18 to 30 in good health.

This clonotype occurred many times. This sequence joins TRBV20-1 and TRBJ2-7, with 9 bases that match TRBD1. With V trimmed by 4 bases and J by 8 bases, 12 bases remained unmatched. Germline V gene sequence: CDR1 DFQATT, CDR2 SNEGSKA (reference sequence). The CDR3 has 14 amino acids. The CDR3 sequence is CSANPWDREIQQYF. CDR3 coding DNA: TGCAGTGCTAACCCATGGGACAGGGAAATCCAGCAGTACTTC.

This clonotype was seen repeatedly, ten times or more. The V gene is TRBV28, the J gene TRBJ1-6; 12 bases line up with TRBD1. The J segment lost 14 bases and the V segment lost 4 bases, leaving 12 bases of the junction unmatched. The V gene's germline CDR1 is MDHEN and CDR2 SYDVKM. The CDR3 spans 16 residues. CDR3 DNA: TGTGCCAGCAGTTCCCCTCCCGGGACAGGGGGCTCGGCCCTCCACTTT. The encoded protein is CASSSPPGTGGSALHF.

This clonotype was counted many times. This chain connects TRBV7-2 to TRBJ2-5; D assignment may be TRBD1 or TRBD2 (6 bases each). The V end lost 5 bases, the J end lost 1 base, and 14 bases lay between the germline ends. Germline CDR1 and CDR2: SGHTA and FQGNSA. The CDR3 spans 15 residues. The CDR3 DNA reads TGTGCCAGCAGCCCGACTAGGGGGATCCAAGAGACCCAGTACTTC. Its protein is CASSPTRGIQETQYF.

This clonotype occurred a few times. As DNA, the CDR3 is TGTGCCAGGGGTCGGGAGAACACAGATACGCAGTATTTT. Translated: CARGRENTDTQYF. The chain links TRBV2 to TRBJ2-3; weak D call: TRBD2 (6 bases). The germline V and J ends were trimmed by 9 bases and 2 bases, with 12 bases remaining between them. CDR3 length equals 13 residues. CDR1 and CDR2 (germline): SNHLY, FYNNEI.

This clonotype has at least ten counts. Here the CDR3 DNA reads TGTGCCAGCAGTGTGACAGGGGGCAATGAAAAACTGTTTTTT. This codes for CASSVTGGNEKLFF. The J gene is TRBJ1-4, the V gene TRBV12-3 or TRBV12-4; TRBD1 matches at 10 bases. V dropped 5 bases and J dropped 5; count of bases not matched to a gene: 2. This CDR3 spans 14 amino acids.

This chain joins TRBV23-1 and TRBJ2-7; no reliable D call. TRBV23-1 is annotated as an ORF whose role is uncertain. V was shortened by 0 bases and J by 6 bases, with 3 bases between the two germline ends. This CDR3 has 11 residues. CDR3 sequence: CASSQSCEQYV. In DNA form, the CDR3 reads TGCGCCAGCAGTCAATCTTGCGAGCAGTACGTC.

At least ten counts were recorded for this clonotype. This chain uses TRBV5-6 with TRBJ2-5; D not resolved. V was trimmed by 2 bases and J by 3 bases, leaving 11 bases between them. The germline V gene encodes CDR1 SGHDT and CDR2 YYEEEE. The length of the CDR3 is 14 residues. The CDR3 loop is CASSFPQSKETQYF. Written as DNA, the CDR3 is TGTGCCAGCAGCTTCCCGCAATCTAAAGAGACCCAGTACTTC.

This clonotype has a count of ten or more. V usage is TRBV2 and J usage is TRBJ1-4; D remains ambiguous. Germline-derived CDR1 and CDR2 are SNHLY and FYNNEI. This CDR3 comprises 16 residues. Trimming stripped 1 base from V and 4 bases from J, with 13 bases between. The chain's CDR3 is CASSEGTVTFNEKLFF. The DNA of the CDR3 is TGTGCCAGCAGTGAAGGGACGGTCACCTTTAATGAAAAACTGTTTTTT.

This clonotype has a count of ten or more. The chain employs TRBV29-1 and TRBJ1-1; D call uncertain. The length of the CDR3 is 15 residues. V was clipped by 4 bases and J by 5 bases, with 20 bases between them. Germline CDR1 SQVTM, CDR2 ANQGSEA. The CDR3 DNA is TGCAGCGTTGCACTGCAAGCCCTGTCTAGAACTGAAGCTTTCTTT. The encoded protein is CSVALQALSRTEAFF.